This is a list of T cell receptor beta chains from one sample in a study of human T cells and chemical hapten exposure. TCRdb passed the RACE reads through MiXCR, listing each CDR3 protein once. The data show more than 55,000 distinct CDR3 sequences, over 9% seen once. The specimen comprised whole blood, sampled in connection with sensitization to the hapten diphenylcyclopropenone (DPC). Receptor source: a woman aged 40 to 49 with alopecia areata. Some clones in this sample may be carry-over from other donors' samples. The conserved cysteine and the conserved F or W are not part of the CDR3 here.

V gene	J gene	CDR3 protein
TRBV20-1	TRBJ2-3	SASGQINTDTQY
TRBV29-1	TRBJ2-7	SVEVLGQNTYEQY
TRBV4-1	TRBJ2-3	ASSQRTADTQY
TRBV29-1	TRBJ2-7	SVQRTGAPYEQY
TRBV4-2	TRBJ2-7	ASSQLLHRDIPIDEQY
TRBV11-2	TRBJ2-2	ASSWTYPGTGELF
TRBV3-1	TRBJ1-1	ASSQTLISGNTEAF
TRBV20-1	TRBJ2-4	SAPLMGGLAINIQY
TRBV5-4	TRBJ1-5	ASSLDGGANQPQH
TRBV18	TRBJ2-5	ASSQLPEETQY
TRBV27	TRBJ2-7	ASSPPDRYEQY
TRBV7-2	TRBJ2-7	ASSLGGSGGEY
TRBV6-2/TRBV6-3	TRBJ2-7	ASRRGQGLYEQY
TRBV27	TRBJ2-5	ASSPRTLETQY
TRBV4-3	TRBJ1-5	ASSQSRDYNQPQH
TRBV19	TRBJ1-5	ASSRPPYRGDQPQH
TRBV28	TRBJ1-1	ACTGGTEAF
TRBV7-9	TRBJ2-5	ASSFAGAWETQY
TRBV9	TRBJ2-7	ASSETQGALAEQY
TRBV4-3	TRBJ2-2	ASSQERDSSNTGELF
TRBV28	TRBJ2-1	ASSQPWDSPPSEQF
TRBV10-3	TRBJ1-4	AISEVRVEKLF
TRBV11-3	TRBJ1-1	ASSTQENTEAF
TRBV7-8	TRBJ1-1	ASSLGSGRAVTEAF
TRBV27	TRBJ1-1	ASSLSPLYRPMNTEAF
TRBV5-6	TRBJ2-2	ASSLWQRHTGELF
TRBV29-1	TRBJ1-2	SVTNGTGVGYT
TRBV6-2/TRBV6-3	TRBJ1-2	ASSYRDYGYT
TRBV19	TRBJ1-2	ASSISGRTNYGYT
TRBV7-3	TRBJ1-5	ASSLTGQYNQPQH
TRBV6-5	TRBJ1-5	ASSSGQGPSGNQPQH
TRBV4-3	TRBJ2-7	ASSQGGGRSEQY
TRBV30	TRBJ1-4	AWSDRGTEKLF
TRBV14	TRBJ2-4	ASSLWTGTKNIQY
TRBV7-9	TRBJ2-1	ASSLDSMGRFYNEQF
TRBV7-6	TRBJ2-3	ASSLVAGGRDTQY
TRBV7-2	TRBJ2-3	ASSRLAGGADTQY
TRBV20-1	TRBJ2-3	SARDPGRGPDTQY
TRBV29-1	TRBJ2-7	SVKPGLGDYEQY
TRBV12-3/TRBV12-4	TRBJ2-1	ASSLAGGIYNEQF
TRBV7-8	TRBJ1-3	ASSQGTASGNTIY
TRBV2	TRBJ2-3	ASSHRDLTDTQY
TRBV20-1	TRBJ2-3	SARDRAGGIQYTQY
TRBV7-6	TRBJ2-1	ASSLYYGYNEQF
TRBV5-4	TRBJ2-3	ASSLSWRSNTQY
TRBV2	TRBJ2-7	ASTGRWGSGSTYEQY
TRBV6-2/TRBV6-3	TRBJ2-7	ASSSGQRGTYEQY
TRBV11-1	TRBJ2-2	ASSSGLAGGTGELF
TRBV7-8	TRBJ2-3	ASSSRLAGAIGTQY
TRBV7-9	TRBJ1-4	ASGLSGPNEKLF
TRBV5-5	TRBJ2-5	ASSSTGRETQY
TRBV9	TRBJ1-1	ASSLGGSLNTEAF
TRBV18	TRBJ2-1	ASSPPRNEQF
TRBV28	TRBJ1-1	ASSFWGGSDAF
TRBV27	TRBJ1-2	ASSVHPESPDGYT